This TCR beta chain was found in a study of T cell changes during pregnancy in multiple sclerosis. The V end lost 8 bases, the J end lost 8 bases, and 18 bases lay between the germline ends. The CDR3 spans 13 residues. Germline values: CDR1 SNHLY, CDR2 FYNNEI. Only in-frame clones appear in the TCRdb table, and some are missing; sequencing was by immunoSEQ multiplex PCR. The sample shows fewer than 130,000 clones, more than 85% of them seen only once. The material was peripheral blood, obtained after pregnancy. The rearrangement links TRBV2 to TRBJ1-2, with D uncertain. This clonotype originated in a female donor with multiple sclerosis, enrolled in a pregnancy study. CDR3 DNA: TGTGCCAGCCTATTTATTCGGGTCCCCGGCTACACCTTC. Protein sequence: CASLFIRVPGYTF.